The present T cell receptor beta chain was sequenced within a study of control samples from healthy donors and cancer patients. This CDR3 is built from 17 residues. Per germline, CDR1 GTSNPN and CDR2 SVGIG (reference sequence). Trimming at V came to 4 bases and at J to 6 bases, leaving 20 bases not matched to a gene. The assay was immunoSEQ multiplex PCR, and TCRdb's table has in-frame clones only and misses some. This table has more than 50,000 clones, roughly 87% appearing once. The sequencing input was blood. This rearrangement joins TRBV30 to TRBJ1-2; 7 nucleotides match TRBD1. The TCR originated in a man aged 50 to 59 in good health. The CDR3 region has the DNA TGTGCCTGGAACCCCATTCTTCAGGGGGGCGATTGGAATGGCTACACCTTC. Translating gives CAWNPILQGGDWNGYTF.